This T cell receptor (beta chain) was retrieved from a study of cytomegalovirus exposure and HLA in healthy donors. The protocol was immunoSEQ multiplex PCR, while the TCRdb copy is restricted to in-frame clones and leaves out a portion. Of around 62,000 clones detected, roughly 91% appear once; the ten largest clones hold approximately 1.5%. Germline CDR1 is SGHTA and CDR2 is FQGNSA. V gave up 4 bases and J gave up 3 bases, with 7 bases separating them. The CDR3 has 12 residues. This rearrangement joins TRBV7-2 to TRBJ2-7, with unresolved D. The sequence was obtained from a woman younger than 30 in good health and CMV-seronegative. What was sequenced was PBMCs. The CDR3 bases are TGTGCCAGCAGCTACGCGTTCTACGAGCAGTACTTC. It codes for CASSYAFYEQYF.